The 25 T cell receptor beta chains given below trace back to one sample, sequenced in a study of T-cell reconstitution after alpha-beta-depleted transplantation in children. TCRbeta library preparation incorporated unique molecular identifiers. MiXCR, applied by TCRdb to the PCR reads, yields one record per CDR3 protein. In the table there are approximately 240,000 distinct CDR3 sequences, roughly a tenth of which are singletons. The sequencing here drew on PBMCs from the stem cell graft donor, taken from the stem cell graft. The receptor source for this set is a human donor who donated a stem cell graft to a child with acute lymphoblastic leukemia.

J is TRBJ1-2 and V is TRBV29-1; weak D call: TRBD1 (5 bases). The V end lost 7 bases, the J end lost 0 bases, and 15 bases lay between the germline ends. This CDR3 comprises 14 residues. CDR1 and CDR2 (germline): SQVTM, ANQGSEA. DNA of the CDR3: TGCAGCGGAGCGCAGGGATCAACTAACTATGGCTACACCTTC. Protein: CSGAQGSTNYGYTF.

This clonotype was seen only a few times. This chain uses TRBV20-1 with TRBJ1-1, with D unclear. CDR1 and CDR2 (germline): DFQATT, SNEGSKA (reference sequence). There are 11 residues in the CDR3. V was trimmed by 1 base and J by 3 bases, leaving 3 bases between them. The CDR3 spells CSARVDTEAFF. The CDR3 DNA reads TGCAGTGCTAGAGTAGACACTGAAGCTTTCTTT.

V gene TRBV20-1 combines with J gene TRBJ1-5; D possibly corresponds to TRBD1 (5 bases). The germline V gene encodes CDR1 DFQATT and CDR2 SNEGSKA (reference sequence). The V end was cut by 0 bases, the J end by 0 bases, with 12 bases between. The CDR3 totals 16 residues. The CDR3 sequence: CSARDTTGPSNQPQHF. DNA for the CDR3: TGCAGTGCTAGAGATACGACGGGACCTAGCAATCAGCCCCAGCATTTT.

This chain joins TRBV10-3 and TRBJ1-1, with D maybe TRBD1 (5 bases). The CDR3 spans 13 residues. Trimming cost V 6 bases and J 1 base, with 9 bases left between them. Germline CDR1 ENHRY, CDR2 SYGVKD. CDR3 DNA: TGTGCCATCAGGCTTGGGGGGAACACTGAAGCTTTCTTT. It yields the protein CAIRLGGNTEAFF.

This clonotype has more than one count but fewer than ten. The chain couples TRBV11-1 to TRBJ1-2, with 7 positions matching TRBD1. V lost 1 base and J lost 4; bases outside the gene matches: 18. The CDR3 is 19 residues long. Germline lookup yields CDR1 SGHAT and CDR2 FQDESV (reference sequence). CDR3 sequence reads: CASSLGPPGQHDRSYGYTF. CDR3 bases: TGTGCCAGCAGCTTAGGACCGCCGGGACAGCATGATAGGAGCTATGGCTACACCTTC. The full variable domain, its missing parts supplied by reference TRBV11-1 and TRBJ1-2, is EAEVAQSPRYKITEKSQAVAFWCDPISGHATLYWYRQILGQGPELLVQFQDESVVDDSQLPKDRFSAERLKGVDSTLKIQPAELGDSAMYLCASSLGPPGQHDRSYGYTFGSGTRLTVV.

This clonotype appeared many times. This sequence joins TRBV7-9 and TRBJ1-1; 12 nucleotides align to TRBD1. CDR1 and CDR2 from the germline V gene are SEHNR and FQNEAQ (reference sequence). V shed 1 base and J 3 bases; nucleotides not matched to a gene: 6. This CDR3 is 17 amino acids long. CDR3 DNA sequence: TGTGCCAGCAGCTTAGGAGGGACAGGGGGCGCGGACACTGAAGCTTTCTTT. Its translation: CASSLGGTGGADTEAFF.

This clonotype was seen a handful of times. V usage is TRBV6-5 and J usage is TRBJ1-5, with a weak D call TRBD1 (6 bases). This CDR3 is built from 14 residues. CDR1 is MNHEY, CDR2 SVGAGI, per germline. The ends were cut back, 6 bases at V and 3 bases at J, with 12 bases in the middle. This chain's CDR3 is CASSRGQLNQPQHF. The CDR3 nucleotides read TGTGCCAGCAGCCGTGGACAGCTCAATCAGCCCCAGCATTTT.

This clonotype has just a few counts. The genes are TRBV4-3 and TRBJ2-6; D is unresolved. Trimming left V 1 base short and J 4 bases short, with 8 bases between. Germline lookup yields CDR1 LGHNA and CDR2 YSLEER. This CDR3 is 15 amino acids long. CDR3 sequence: CASSQAAPGANVLTF. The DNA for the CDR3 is TGCGCCAGCAGCCAAGCGGCCCCGGGGGCCAACGTCCTGACTTTC.

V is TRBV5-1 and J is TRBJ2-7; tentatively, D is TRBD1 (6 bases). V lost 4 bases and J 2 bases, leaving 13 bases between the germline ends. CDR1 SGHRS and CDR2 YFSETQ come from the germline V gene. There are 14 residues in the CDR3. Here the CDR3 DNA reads TGCGCCAGCAGCACCCGGGACACGACCTACGAGCAGTACTTC. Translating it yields CASSTRDTTYEQYF.

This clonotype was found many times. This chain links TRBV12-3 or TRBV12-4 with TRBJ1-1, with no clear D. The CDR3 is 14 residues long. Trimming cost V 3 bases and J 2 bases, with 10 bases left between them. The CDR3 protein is CASSFSLTNTEAFF. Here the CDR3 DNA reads TGTGCCAGCAGTTTTTCACTTACTAACACTGAAGCTTTCTTT.

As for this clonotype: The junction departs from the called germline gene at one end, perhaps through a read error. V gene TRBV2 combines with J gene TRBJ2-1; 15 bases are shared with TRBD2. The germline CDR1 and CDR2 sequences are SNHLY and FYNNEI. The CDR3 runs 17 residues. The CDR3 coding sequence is TGTACCAGCAGTACTCGGACTAGCGGGGGGGCCTACAATGAGCAGTTCTTC. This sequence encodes CTSSTRTSGGAYNEQFF.

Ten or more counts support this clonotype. The DNA of the CDR3 is TGTGCCAGCAGCTCAGGGTTGGCCACAGATACGCAGTATTTT. It specifies CASSSGLATDTQYF. V is TRBV7-9 and J is TRBJ2-3; D may be TRBD1 (5 bases). Germline CDR1 SEHNR, CDR2 FQNEAQ (reference sequence). This CDR3 has 14 residues. V lost 4 bases, J lost 2 bases, and 10 bases lay in between.

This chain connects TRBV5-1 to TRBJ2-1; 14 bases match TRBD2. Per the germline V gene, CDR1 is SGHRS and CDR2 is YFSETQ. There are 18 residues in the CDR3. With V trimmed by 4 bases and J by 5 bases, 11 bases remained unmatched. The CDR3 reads CASSPWTSGGMGHNEQFF. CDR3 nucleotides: TGCGCCAGCAGCCCCTGGACTAGCGGGGGGATGGGCCACAATGAGCAGTTCTTC.

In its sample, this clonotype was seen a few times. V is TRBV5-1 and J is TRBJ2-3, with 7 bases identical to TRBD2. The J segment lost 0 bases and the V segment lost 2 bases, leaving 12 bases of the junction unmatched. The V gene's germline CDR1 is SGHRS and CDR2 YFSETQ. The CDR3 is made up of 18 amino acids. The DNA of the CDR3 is TGCGCCAGCAGCTTAGCCGGGACTACCCTTCTTAGCACAGATACGCAGTATTTT. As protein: CASSLAGTTLLSTDTQYF.

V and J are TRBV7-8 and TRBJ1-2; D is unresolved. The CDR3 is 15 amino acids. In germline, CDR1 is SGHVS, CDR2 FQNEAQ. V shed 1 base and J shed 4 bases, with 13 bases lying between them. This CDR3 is CASSLVREWAYGYTF. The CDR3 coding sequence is TGTGCCAGCAGCTTAGTTCGGGAGTGGGCCTATGGCTACACCTTC.

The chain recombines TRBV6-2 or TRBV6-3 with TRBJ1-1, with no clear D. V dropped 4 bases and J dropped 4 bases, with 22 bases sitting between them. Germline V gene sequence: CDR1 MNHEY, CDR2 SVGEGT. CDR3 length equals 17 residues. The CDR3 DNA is TGTGCCAGCAGTTCCGCCGCCAAGTTGGGTCGGGGCACTGAAGCTTTCTTT. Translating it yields CASSSAAKLGRGTEAFF.

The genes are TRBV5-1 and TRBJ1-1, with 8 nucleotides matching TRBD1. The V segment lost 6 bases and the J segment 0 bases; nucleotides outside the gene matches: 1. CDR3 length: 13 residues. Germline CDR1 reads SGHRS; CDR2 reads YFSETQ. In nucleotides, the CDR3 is TGCGCCAGCATGGGACAGGTGAACACTGAAGCTTTCTTT. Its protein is CASMGQVNTEAFF.

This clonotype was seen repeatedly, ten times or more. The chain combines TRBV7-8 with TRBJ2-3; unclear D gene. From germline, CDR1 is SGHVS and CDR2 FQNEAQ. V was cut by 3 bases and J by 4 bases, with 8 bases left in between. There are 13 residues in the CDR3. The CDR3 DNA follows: TGTGCCAGCAGCTTCGTGGTCGCAGATACGCAGTATTTT. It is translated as CASSFVVADTQYF.

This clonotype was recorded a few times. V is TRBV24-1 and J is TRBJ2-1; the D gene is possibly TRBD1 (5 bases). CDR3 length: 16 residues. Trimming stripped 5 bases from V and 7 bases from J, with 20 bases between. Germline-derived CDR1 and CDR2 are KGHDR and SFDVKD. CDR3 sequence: CATSGVGPWDGNEQFF. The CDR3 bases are TGTGCCACCAGTGGGGTGGGGCCCTGGGATGGTAATGAGCAGTTCTTC.

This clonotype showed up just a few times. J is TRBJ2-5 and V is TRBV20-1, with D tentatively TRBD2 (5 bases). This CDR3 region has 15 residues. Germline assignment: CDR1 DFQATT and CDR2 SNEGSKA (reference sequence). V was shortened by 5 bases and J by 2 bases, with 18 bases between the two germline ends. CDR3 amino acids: CSAPPGLTQQETQYF. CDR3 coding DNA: TGCAGTGCTCCCCCCGGACTGACACAACAAGAGACCCAGTACTTC.

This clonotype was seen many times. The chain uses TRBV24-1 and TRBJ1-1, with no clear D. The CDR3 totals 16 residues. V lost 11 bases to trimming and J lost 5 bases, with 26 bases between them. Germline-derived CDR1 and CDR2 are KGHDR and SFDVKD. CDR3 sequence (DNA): TGTGCCATCCGAGGGCGTGTGGGCAGGTCGAGGACTGAAGCTTTCTTT. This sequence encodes CAIRGRVGRSRTEAFF.

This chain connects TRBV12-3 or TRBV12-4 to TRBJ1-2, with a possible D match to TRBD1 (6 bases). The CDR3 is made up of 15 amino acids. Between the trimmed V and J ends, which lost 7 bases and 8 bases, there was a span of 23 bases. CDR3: CASTLSSGGAKGYTF. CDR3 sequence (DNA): TGTGCCAGCACCCTCAGCTCGGGGGGCGCGAAGGGCTACACCTTC.

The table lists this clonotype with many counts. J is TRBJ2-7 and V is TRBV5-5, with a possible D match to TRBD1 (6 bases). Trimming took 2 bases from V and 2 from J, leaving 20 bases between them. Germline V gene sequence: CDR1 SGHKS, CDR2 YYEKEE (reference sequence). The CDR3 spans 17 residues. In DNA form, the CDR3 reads TGTGCCAGCAGCTTCGATATCCACGGACAGAAAACCTACGAGCAGTACTTC. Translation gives CASSFDIHGQKTYEQYF.

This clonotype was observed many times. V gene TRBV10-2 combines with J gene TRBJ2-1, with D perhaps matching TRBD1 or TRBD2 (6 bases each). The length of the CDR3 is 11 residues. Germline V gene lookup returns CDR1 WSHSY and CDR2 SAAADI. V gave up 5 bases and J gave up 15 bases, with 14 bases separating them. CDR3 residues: CASSLTGRTFF. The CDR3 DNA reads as TGCGCCAGCAGTCTTACAGGGAGGACGTTCTTC.

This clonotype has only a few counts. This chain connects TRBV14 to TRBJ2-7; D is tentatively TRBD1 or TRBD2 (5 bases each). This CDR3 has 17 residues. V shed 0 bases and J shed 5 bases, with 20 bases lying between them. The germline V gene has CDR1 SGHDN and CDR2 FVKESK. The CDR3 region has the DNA TGTGCCAGCAGCCAAGATCGCGCGAAAGGGGAGAACCACGAGCAGTACTTC. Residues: CASSQDRAKGENHEQYF.